This TCR beta chain is drawn from a study of cytomegalovirus exposure and HLA in healthy donors. Overall study context: The Caucasian-associated ancestry cluster held less than 85% of around 380 genotyped donors. Study findings and constraints: The authors enumerated over 150 TCR beta chains as linked to cytomegalovirus. A later analysis linked a missense variant in DCLRE1C to the trimming of TCR beta V and J genes. HLA allele associations emerged for 16,951 TCR beta sequences in a later analysis, at 0.05 false discovery rate.

Primers included in the PCR were 60 Vbeta and 13 Jbeta primers. Using immunoSEQ multiplex PCR, the repertoire was profiled, and TCRdb retains in-frame clones only, with some absent. The repertoire shows 120,000 to 150,000 clones; the top ten hold around 1.5%. The CDR3 sequence is 14 residues long. CDR1 and CDR2 from the germline V gene are MNHEY and SVGAGI. Trimming took 5 bases from V and 4 from J, leaving 15 bases between them. Remarks on this clone: The antigen is unknown.

Sequenced material: PBMCs. This TCR derives from a woman in her forties or fifties in good health and CMV-seronegative. This chain links TRBV6-5 with TRBJ2-7; no reliable D call. CDR3 residues: CASSLTLNPYEQYF. CDR3 nucleotide sequence: TGTGCCAGCAGTCTAACGTTGAACCCATACGAGCAGTACTTC.